This paragraph reports one TCR beta chain. The data derive from a study of T cells after yellow fever vaccination. Germline lookup yields CDR1 LGHNA and CDR2 YNFKEQ. This CDR3 has 18 amino acids. With V trimmed by 4 bases and J by 0 bases, 11 bases remained unmatched. TCRdb redid the calling of the 5' RACE reads with MiXCR, one entry per CDR3 protein. Seen here are approximately 600,000 distinct CDR3 sequences, more than 9% observed once, and the top ten hold 14% to 15%. This receptor was taken from a man aged 30-40 years who received the YFV17D yellow fever vaccine. This chain joins TRBV4-2 and TRBJ1-3; 8 bases align to TRBD1. The starting material was PBMCs, obtained on the day of the yellow fever booster vaccination. The CDR3 nucleotides are TGTGCCAGCAGCCCCTCGGGGACAGGTGATCTCTCTGGAAACACCATATATTTT. Translated, it gives CASSPSGTGDLSGNTIYF.